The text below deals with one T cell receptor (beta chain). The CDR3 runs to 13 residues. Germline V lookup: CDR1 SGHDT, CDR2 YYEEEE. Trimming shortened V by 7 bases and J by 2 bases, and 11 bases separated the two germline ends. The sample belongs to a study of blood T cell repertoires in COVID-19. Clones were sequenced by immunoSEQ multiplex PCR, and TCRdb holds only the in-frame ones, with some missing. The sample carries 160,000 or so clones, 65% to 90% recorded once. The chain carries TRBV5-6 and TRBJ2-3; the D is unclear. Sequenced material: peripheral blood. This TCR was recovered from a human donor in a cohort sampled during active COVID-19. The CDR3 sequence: CASGTDYTDTQYF. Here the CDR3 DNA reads TGTGCCAGCGGTACAGATTACACAGATACGCAGTATTTT. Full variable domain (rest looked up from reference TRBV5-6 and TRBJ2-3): DAGVTQSPTHLIKTRGQQVTLRCSPKSGHDTVSWYQQALGQGPQFIFQYYEEEERQRGNFPDRFSGHQFPNYSSELNVNALLLGDSALYLCASGTDYTDTQYFGPGTRLTVL.